One sample yielded the 9 T cell receptor beta chains listed below, sequenced in a study of PD-1 blockade in classical Hodgkin lymphoma. TCRdb's table, derived via immunoSEQ multiplex PCR, lists solely in-frame clones and lacks some. The sample consists of about 25,000 clones, roughly four fifths of them appearing once. The time point was: cycle 4 day 1 (C4D1), after 5 to 7 weeks of nivolumab. In every patient, relapse followed autologous stem cell transplantation, while exposure to brentuximab vedotin differed. This material consisted of peripheral blood mononuclear cells (PBMCs), taken before the fourth cycle of nivolumab. Every receptor here comes from a human donor with classical Hodgkin lymphoma.

This clone has a single count. This chain links TRBV27 with TRBJ2-7; possibly TRBD1 for D (5 bases). Germline assignment: CDR1 MNHEY and CDR2 SMNVEV (reference sequence). Trimming left V 4 bases short and J 5 bases short, with 30 bases between. The CDR3 spans 19 residues. The CDR3 sequence: CASSSWAPTLGGEGDEQYF. The CDR3, as DNA: TGTGCCAGCAGTTCCTGGGCCCCCACCCTGGGCGGCGAAGGGGACGAGCAGTACTTC.

The V call is TRBV10-3, the J call TRBJ1-4; D is uncertain. In germline, CDR1 is ENHRY, CDR2 SYGVKD. The CDR3 runs 14 residues. The germline V and J ends were trimmed by 8 bases and 4 bases, with 14 bases remaining between them. The CDR3 protein is CAIGISRGNEKLFF. The CDR3 DNA follows: TGTGCCATCGGAATCAGTCGCGGTAATGAAAAACTGTTTTTT.

This chain links TRBV5-5 with TRBJ1-2, with 8 positions matching TRBD1. Germline values: CDR1 SGHKS, CDR2 YYEKEE (reference sequence). V was clipped by 2 bases and J by 2 bases; unmatched bases: 11. The CDR3 is made up of 17 amino acids. In DNA, the CDR3 is TGTGCCAGCAGCTTAGGTCCTGGACAGGGCGGAAACTATGGCTACACCTTC. The encoded protein is CASSLGPGQGGNYGYTF.

This chain links TRBV4-3 with TRBJ2-2; D gene uncertain. The CDR3 spans 15 residues. From germline, CDR1 is LGHNA and CDR2 YSLEER. Trimming shortened V by 2 bases and J by 3 bases, and 10 bases separated the two germline ends. The chain's CDR3 is CASSQYPRYTGELFF. The CDR3 DNA reads TGCGCCAGCAGCCAATACCCCAGATACACCGGGGAGCTGTTTTTT.

The chain has TRBV6-6 and TRBJ1-2, with D unclear. Germline CDR1 MNHNY, CDR2 SVGAGI (reference sequence). The CDR3 sequence is 13 residues long. V lost 4 bases, J lost 0 bases, and 6 bases lay in between. For the CDR3, the DNA is TGTGCCAGCAGTTTTACAGCTAACTATGGCTACACCTTC. Its translation: CASSFTANYGYTF.

The V call is TRBV7-3, the J call TRBJ1-4; D remains unclear. The CDR3 is 15 amino acids. V lost 5 bases and J lost 4, with 14 bases in between. Germline V lookup: CDR1 SGHTA, CDR2 FQGTGA. The CDR3 DNA reads TGTGCCAGCAGCCCGTCGGGCGGACGTAATGAAAAACTGTTTTTT. Amino acids: CASSPSGGRNEKLFF. Full variable domain (rest looked up from reference TRBV7-3 and TRBJ1-4): GAGVSQTPSNKVTEKGKYVELRCDPISGHTALYWYRQSLGQGPEFLIYFQGTGAADDSGLPNDRFFAVRPEGSVSTLKIQRTERGDSAVYLCASSPSGGRNEKLFFGSGTQLSVL.

The V gene is TRBV4-1, the J gene TRBJ1-1; D not certain. Between the trimmed V and J ends, which lost 0 bases and 2 bases, there was a span of 10 bases. CDR1 and CDR2 from the germline V gene are MGHRA and YSYEKL. This CDR3 spans 15 amino acids. CDR3: CASSQDILRNTEAFF. CDR3 coding DNA: TGCGCCAGCAGCCAAGACATCTTGAGAAACACTGAAGCTTTCTTT.

The chain employs TRBV14 and TRBJ1-1; TRBD1 matches at 7 bases. J lost 3 bases, V lost 0 bases, and 4 bases had no gene match. The CDR3 loop spans 15 amino acids. Germline lookup yields CDR1 SGHDN and CDR2 FVKESK. The CDR3 DNA reads TGTGCCAGCAGCCAAGATTTTGACAGGGACACTGAAGCTTTCTTT. This gives the protein CASSQDFDRDTEAFF.

The rearrangement joins TRBV9 to TRBJ2-1; 8 nucleotides line up with TRBD2. J gave up 2 bases and V 4 bases, and 5 bases lay outside the gene matches. The CDR3 sequence is 15 residues long. Per the germline V gene, CDR1 is SGDLS and CDR2 is YYNGEE. The CDR3 here is CASSSTSGPYNEQFF. CDR3 DNA: TGTGCCAGCAGCTCCACTAGCGGCCCCTACAATGAGCAGTTCTTC.